This T cell receptor beta chain was observed in a study of blood T cell repertoires in COVID-19. Study background: From T cells, B-cell-depleted T cells, or PBMCs came the material, which was cDNA or gDNA.

Seattle-derived patients entered the study during active infection and were followed longitudinally. Only in-frame clones appear in the TCRdb table, and some are missing; sequencing was by immunoSEQ multiplex PCR. The sample has some 300,000 clones, around nine tenths seen once. V was shortened by 3 bases and J by 1 base, with 9 bases between the two germline ends. The CDR3 loop spans 14 amino acids. Germline V gene data show CDR1 as SEHNR and CDR2 as FQNEAQ (reference sequence). The sequencing input was peripheral blood. The chain links TRBV7-9 to TRBJ1-2; D gene ambiguous. This receptor was taken from a woman under 40 with COVID-19, enrolled during active disease. The CDR3 reads CASSFPGGNYGYTF. For the CDR3, the DNA is TGTGCCAGCAGCTTCCCGGGAGGTAACTATGGCTACACCTTC.